Presented here are 23 T cell receptor beta chains from one specimen sequenced in a study of blood T cell repertoires in COVID-19 (dated by TCRdb to the early 2020s). The library was produced with the immunoSEQ multiplex PCR assay. In TCRdb, the immuneACCESS table is reduced to in-frame sequences with V and J assigned. These tables do not hold every clone; where another copy was compared, an unresolved V gene accounts for under half, and the others remain unexplained. The sample table records about 150,000 clones; 84% of these occur just once. Of the sample, roughly 2.2% falls within the top ten clones. Sequenced material: peripheral blood. The receptors were sampled from a man aged 70-80 years with acute or convalescent COVID-19.

Remarks on this clone: One base away lies a much larger clone, so this may be a sequencing read error. Other nucleotide sequences in the sample specify the same CDR3. This chain joins TRBV25-1 and TRBJ1-2, with 8 bases identical to TRBD1. Germline-derived CDR1 and CDR2 are MGHDK and SYGVNS. This CDR3 is 14 amino acids long. The CDR3 reads CASSSQGALRGYTF. CDR3 in DNA: TGTGCCAGCAGTTCCCAGGGGGCGCTTCGTGGCTATACCTTC.

The chain couples TRBV28 to TRBJ1-4; TRBD1 matches at 9 bases. CDR3 length equals 17 residues. Germline V gene lookup returns CDR1 MDHEN and CDR2 SYDVKM. J was trimmed by 6 bases and V by 6 bases; bases with no gene match: 14. CDR3 sequence reads: CASRVLTQGQGYEKLFF. The CDR3 coding sequence is TGTGCCAGCAGGGTCCTCACCCAGGGACAGGGTTATGAAAAACTGTTTTTT.

This clone was seen only a few times. This chain's CDR3 is CASSSTTEAFF. CDR3 sequence (DNA): TGTGCCAGCAGCTCGACAACTGAAGCTTTCTTT. The genes are TRBV5-6 and TRBJ1-1; D is unresolved. V lost 3 bases and J lost 5, with 5 bases in between. The CDR3 has 11 residues. CDR1 SGHDT and CDR2 YYEEEE come from the germline V gene.

V usage is TRBV28 and J usage is TRBJ2-7, with D maybe TRBD1 (6 bases). The germline CDR1 and CDR2 sequences are MDHEN and SYDVKM. V dropped 10 bases and J dropped 3 bases, with 13 bases sitting between them. The CDR3 extends over 12 amino acids. CDR3: CATNRDHYEQYF. The CDR3 nucleotides read TGTGCCACCAACAGGGACCACTACGAGCAGTACTTC.

This sequence joins TRBV5-4 and TRBJ2-5; TRBD1 matches 10 bases. Germline V gives CDR1 SGHNT, CDR2 YYREEE (reference sequence). V was clipped by 6 bases and J by 5 bases; unmatched bases: 10. This CDR3 spans 15 amino acids. The CDR3 DNA sequence: TGTGCCAGCACCGTCGACAGGGGGCAGTGGGAGACCCAGTACTTC. Amino acid sequence: CASTVDRGQWETQYF.

The chain is built from TRBV9 and TRBJ2-3; 7 bases map to TRBD2. The J segment lost 2 bases and the V segment lost 0 bases, leaving 6 bases of the junction unmatched. The CDR3 is made up of 16 amino acids. Germline V gene lookup returns CDR1 SGDLS and CDR2 YYNGEE. DNA of the CDR3: TGTGCCAGCAGCGTAGGTACTAGCGAGATCACAGATACGCAGTATTTT. As protein: CASSVGTSEITDTQYF.

This chain links TRBV28 with TRBJ1-4; 7 positions match TRBD1. V lost 3 bases to trimming and J lost 7 bases; unmatched junction nucleotides: 5. CDR3 length: 14 amino acids. Germline CDR1 reads MDHEN; CDR2 reads SYDVKM. This chain's CDR3 is CASSFDRESEKLFF. The CDR3 bases are TGTGCCAGCAGTTTCGACAGGGAAAGTGAAAAACTGTTTTTT.

Notes on this clone: The germline gene is not matched at one end of the junction; a read error may be the cause. The chain combines TRBV5-1 with TRBJ2-5, with 8 bases aligning to TRBD2. CDR3 length: 14 amino acids. Germline CDR1 reads SGHRS; CDR2 reads YFSETQ. The CDR3 nucleotides read TGCGCCCGCAGCGCGGGCCGGGGGGGAGAGACCCAGTACTTC. Translation gives CARSAGRGGETQYF.

This clone was detected only a few times. This chain uses TRBV5-1 with TRBJ2-7; tentatively, D is TRBD1 (6 bases). This CDR3 is built from 14 residues. The ends were cut back, 4 bases at V and 5 bases at J, with 16 bases in the middle. Germline assignment: CDR1 SGHRS and CDR2 YFSETQ. The DNA of the CDR3 is TGCGCCAGCAGCCAAACTAGAGGGGGAGACGAGCAGTACTTC. Translation gives CASSQTRGGDEQYF.

This clone was recorded only once. The chain employs TRBV24-1 and TRBJ2-1; D is possibly TRBD1 (6 bases). Trimming pared 3 bases from V and 5 bases from J, leaving 16 bases between. In germline, CDR1 is KGHDR, CDR2 SFDVKD. This CDR3 region has 16 residues. DNA of the CDR3: TGTGCCACCAGTGATCTGAGACAGGACGATAACAATGAGCAGTTCTTC. Protein sequence: CATSDLRQDDNNEQFF.

Only a few counts were recorded for this clone. The chain has TRBV7-3 and TRBJ2-3, with TRBD2 matching over 11 bases. Germline CDR1 and CDR2: SGHTA and FQGTGA. This CDR3 contains 17 residues. The V and J ends lost 5 bases and 4 bases, in that order; junction bases with no gene match: 11. CDR3 in DNA: TGTGCCAGCAGCCCTTCTTTACTAGCGGGAGTATCAGATACGCAGTATTTT. It is translated as CASSPSLLAGVSDTQYF.

The chain employs TRBV7-6 and TRBJ2-3, with 7 bases identical to TRBD2. Germline V gene lookup returns CDR1 SGHVS and CDR2 FNYEAQ. The ends lost 5 bases at V and 8 bases at J; junction bases unmatched: 13. CDR3 size: 15 residues. In nucleotides, the CDR3 is TGTGCCAGCAGCCAGGGCCCTAGCGGACCGTCTACGCAGTATTTT. The encoded protein is CASSQGPSGPSTQYF.

This clone was detected only a few times. The V call is TRBV28, the J call TRBJ1-2; D uncertain. Trimming removed 5 bases from V and 4 bases from J, with 11 bases in between. Germline values: CDR1 MDHEN, CDR2 SYDVKM. The CDR3 contains 13 residues. The CDR3, as DNA: TGTGCCAGCAGTAGCGCAGTATTCTATGGCTACACCTTC. It is translated as CASSSAVFYGYTF.

CDR3 DNA sequence: TGTGCCAGCAGCTTCTATAACCGGGACTCCTCGGGCAATGAGCAGTTCTTC. Encoded protein: CASSFYNRDSSGNEQFF. The chain carries TRBV21-1 and TRBJ2-1; the tabulated D call, TRBD2, remains unverified against the DNA. TRBV21-1 is annotated as a pseudogene. The CDR3 runs 17 residues.

This chain uses TRBV28 with TRBJ1-2; a weak D match, TRBD1 (5 bases). Trimming pared 7 bases from V and 2 bases from J, leaving 8 bases between. Germline CDR1 is MDHEN and CDR2 is SYDVKM. The CDR3 contains 12 residues. CDR3 loop: CASIGGNYGYTF. For the CDR3, the DNA is TGTGCCAGCATCGGGGGGAACTATGGCTACACCTTC.

The gene calls are TRBV19 and TRBJ2-1; 11 bases agree with TRBD2. The germline V gene encodes CDR1 LNHDA and CDR2 SQIVND (reference sequence). Trimming cost V 2 bases and J 0 bases; bases outside gene matches: 9. CDR3 length: 19 amino acids. CDR3 protein: CASSITSGSSMSSYNEQFF. CDR3 DNA sequence: TGTGCCAGTAGTATAACTAGCGGGAGTTCTATGAGCTCCTACAATGAGCAGTTCTTC.

This rearrangement joins TRBV28 to TRBJ1-6, with 7 bases identical to TRBD1. Germline trimming cut 6 bases from V and 9 bases from J; bases unmatched to any gene: 11. CDR3 length: 15 amino acids. From germline, CDR1 is MDHEN and CDR2 SYDVKM. CDR3 in amino acids: CASRKQGSEGSPLHF. In DNA, the CDR3 is TGTGCCAGCAGAAAACAGGGGAGCGAAGGTTCACCCCTCCACTTT. The variable domain in full, completed from reference TRBV28 and TRBJ1-6, reads DVKVTQSSRYLVKRTGEKVFLECVQDMDHENMFWYRQDPGLGLRLIYFSYDVKMKEKGDIPEGYSVSREKKERFSLILESASTNQTSMYLCASRKQGSEGSPLHFGNGTRLTVT.

The CDR3 protein is CASGSSSYNSPLHF. For the CDR3, the DNA is TGTGCCAGCGGGTCGAGCTCCTATAATTCACCCCTCCACTTT. The V call is TRBV19, the J call TRBJ1-6; no definite D call. Germline V CDR1 and CDR2: LNHDA, SQIVND (reference sequence). The ends were cut back, 9 bases at V and 0 bases at J, with 9 bases in the middle. The CDR3 is made up of 14 amino acids. The variable domain in full, completed from reference TRBV19 and TRBJ1-6, reads DGGITQSPKYLFRKEGQNVTLSCEQNLNHDAMYWYRQDPGQGLRLIYYSQIVNDFQKGDIAEGYSVSREKKESFPLTVTSAQKNPTAFYLCASGSSSYNSPLHFGNGTRLTVT.

The chain employs TRBV7-9 and TRBJ2-3; 9 bases are shared with TRBD2. Germline V gene sequence: CDR1 SEHNR, CDR2 FQNEAQ (reference sequence). This CDR3 contains 16 residues. V lost 5 bases to trimming and J lost 6 bases; unmatched junction nucleotides: 12. The CDR3 sequence: CASSPVQRGARDTQYF. DNA for the CDR3: TGTGCCAGCAGCCCCGTGCAGCGGGGGGCCCGGGATACGCAGTATTTT.

The rearrangement joins TRBV12-5 to TRBJ1-1; 7 bases agree with TRBD1. CDR1 and CDR2 from the germline V gene are LGHNT and FRNRAP. The junction had 1 base not matched to a gene; V was cut back by 3 bases and J by 3 bases. The CDR3 is 13 residues long. CDR3 sequence: CASGLTGDTEAFF. The CDR3 DNA reads TGTGCTAGTGGTTTAACAGGGGACACTGAAGCTTTCTTT.

This clone was observed a single time. V is TRBV6-5 and J is TRBJ2-7; D perhaps matches TRBD2 (5 bases). Germline-derived CDR1 and CDR2 are MNHEY and SVGAGI. Trimming cost V 5 bases and J 0 bases, with 14 bases left between them. The CDR3 is made up of 15 amino acids. The CDR3 DNA reads TGTGCCAGCAGTAAACCCGGACTGAGCTCCTACGAGCAGTACTTC. Translation: CASSKPGLSSYEQYF.

CDR3 sequence reads: CASSPGQGRYTF. The CDR3, as DNA: TGTGCCAGCAGCCCGGGACAGGGACGCTACACCTTC. The rearrangement joins TRBV7-9 to TRBJ1-2, with 9 nucleotides matching TRBD1. Germline CDR1 and CDR2: SEHNR and FQNEAQ (reference sequence). The trim removed 5 bases at V and 9 bases at J, leaving 4 bases unmatched. The CDR3 is 12 amino acids.

This clone was observed once. V usage is TRBV7-8 and J usage is TRBJ1-6, with 9 bases matching TRBD1. Germline CDR1 is SGHVS and CDR2 is FQNEAQ. CDR3 size: 16 residues. V was pared by 5 bases and J by 6 bases, with 8 bases of the junction left unmatched. CDR3 sequence: CASSISGTGINSPLHF. The CDR3 coding sequence is TGTGCCAGCAGCATCTCCGGGACAGGGATTAATTCACCCCTCCACTTT.